Each of the 27 T cell receptor beta chains below was sequenced from the same sample in a study of CD8 T cells in ankylosing spondylitis (dated by TCRdb to about 2017). The full study reports these points: A TCR beta motif of eight highly homologous amino acid variants appeared characteristic of blood from ankylosing spondylitis patients.

Library creation used 5' RACE. This sample was sequenced with an Illumina HiSeq 2500. TCRdb reprocessed the public reads (quality trimming at Q25 with fastp, clone calling with MiXCR) and kept in-frame beta chains. Each CDR3 protein gets just one entry, which takes the most common genes and DNA from the rows behind it. In all, the sample holds fewer than 750,000 distinct CDR3 sequences, and 15% to 20% of those were seen once. The ten biggest clones cover under 20% of the sample. Antigens for these TCRs are unknown. Sequenced input: blood, either unsorted or a sorted T cell fraction (not recorded which). These receptors were obtained from a male donor with ankylosing spondylitis.

J is TRBJ2-2 and V is TRBV11-2; D not certain. The V gene's germline CDR1 is SGHAT and CDR2 FQNNGV. The CDR3 extends over 14 amino acids. The germline V and J ends were trimmed by 1 base and 4 bases, with 7 bases remaining between them. For the CDR3, the DNA is TGTGCCAGCAGCTTAGGCCATCTCACCGGGGAGCTGTTTTTT. Translated: CASSLGHLTGELFF.

V is TRBV28 and J is TRBJ2-7; D may be TRBD1 (6 bases). The germline gives CDR1 MDHEN, CDR2 SYDVKM. V gave up 6 bases and J gave up 5 bases, with 17 bases separating them. This CDR3 has 14 residues. DNA for the CDR3: TGTGCCAGCAGCCCCATACAGGGCCCCAACGAGCAGTACTTC. Amino acids: CASSPIQGPNEQYF.

The chain couples TRBV29-1 to TRBJ2-3; a weak D match, TRBD2 (7 bases). The CDR3 is made up of 17 amino acids. Looked up from germline, CDR1 is SQVTM and CDR2 is ANQGSEA. V lost 4 bases, J lost 2 bases, and 22 bases lay in between. CDR3 sequence reads: CSVVRGAGWINTDTQYF. CDR3 nucleotides: TGCAGCGTTGTTCGGGGGGCAGGGTGGATTAACACAGATACGCAGTATTTT.

A few counts support this clonotype. The chain employs TRBV5-4 and TRBJ1-6; TRBD1 might be the D (5 bases). From germline, CDR1 is SGHNT and CDR2 YYREEE (reference sequence). V lost 4 bases to trimming and J lost 10 bases, with 18 bases between them. The CDR3 totals 15 residues. In DNA form, the CDR3 reads TGTGCCAGCAGCCAAGGTCAGGGAAATCGATCACCCCTCCACTTT. It yields the protein CASSQGQGNRSPLHF.

V gene TRBV7-9 combines with J gene TRBJ1-1; 9 bases fit TRBD1. The trim removed 6 bases at V and 4 bases at J, leaving 6 bases unmatched. The CDR3 contains 14 residues. Germline V gives CDR1 SEHNR, CDR2 FQNEAQ (reference sequence). This chain's CDR3 is CASSTGGERTEAFF. The CDR3, as DNA: TGTGCCAGCAGTACAGGGGGCGAGCGCACTGAAGCTTTCTTT.

There are a few counts of this clonotype. The chain employs TRBV7-9 and TRBJ1-1; D remains ambiguous. Germline CDR1 SEHNR, CDR2 FQNEAQ (reference sequence). This CDR3 has 15 residues. V was trimmed by 5 bases and J by 6 bases, leaving 19 bases between them. CDR3 amino acids: CASSPMADVGPEAFF. The CDR3 DNA reads TGTGCCAGCAGCCCCATGGCGGACGTTGGACCTGAAGCTTTCTTT. Full variable domain (missing parts from reference TRBV7-9 and TRBJ1-1): DTGVSQNPRHKITKRGQNVTFRCDPISEHNRLYWYRQTLGQGPEFLTYFQNEAQLEKSRLLSDRFSAERPKGSFSTLEIQRTEQGDSAMYLCASSPMADVGPEAFFGQGTRLTVV.

This clonotype was counted between two and nine times. V gene TRBV12-3 or TRBV12-4 combines with J gene TRBJ1-2; 9 bases match TRBD1. The CDR3 is made up of 15 amino acids. Germline trimming cut 5 bases from V and 5 bases from J; bases unmatched to any gene: 9. CDR3 residues: CASSSPGQGFYGYTF. Here the CDR3 DNA reads TGTGCCAGCAGTAGCCCGGGACAGGGTTTTTATGGCTACACCTTC.

This clonotype was seen a few times. The genes are TRBV20-1 and TRBJ2-1, with 7 bases lining up with TRBD2. The CDR3 consists of 17 residues. With 0 bases clipped from V and 2 bases from J, the junction kept 10 bases outside the gene matches. Per the germline V gene, CDR1 is DFQATT and CDR2 is SNEGSKA (reference sequence). The CDR3 loop is CSARDGTKRDPYNEQFF. CDR3 in DNA: TGCAGTGCTAGAGACGGCACAAAGCGGGATCCCTACAATGAGCAGTTCTTC.

This clonotype was seen only a few times. The chain recombines TRBV29-1 with TRBJ2-1; TRBD2 is a possible D gene (5 bases). This CDR3 has 13 residues. Germline-derived CDR1 and CDR2 are SQVTM and ANQGSEA. V dropped 8 bases and J dropped 4 bases, with 15 bases sitting between them. The CDR3: CSTGRGAYNEQFF. CDR3 coding DNA: TGCAGCACCGGCCGGGGTGCATACAATGAGCAGTTCTTC.

Details on this clonotype: A read error may produce the germline difference seen at one junction end. V usage is TRBV3-1 and J usage is TRBJ2-7; the D gene is possibly TRBD2 (6 bases). The CDR3 contains 15 residues. Germline V gene lookup returns CDR1 LGHDT and CDR2 YNNKEL (reference sequence). The CDR3 protein is CACSLYSGEHYEQYF. CDR3 nucleotides: TGTGCCTGCAGCCTGTATTCGGGGGAACACTACGAGCAGTACTTC.

V is TRBV7-9 and J is TRBJ1-2; D remains ambiguous. The CDR3 spans 15 residues. Trimming pared 1 base from V and 7 bases from J, leaving 16 bases between. The V gene's germline CDR1 is SEHNR and CDR2 FQNEAQ (reference sequence). CDR3 nucleotides: TGTGCCAGCAGCTTAGACCCGAAGGGATTTAGTGGCTACACCTTC. It encodes CASSLDPKGFSGYTF.

The table lists this clonotype with a few counts. The chain has TRBV10-2 and TRBJ2-7, with unresolved D. This CDR3 spans 16 amino acids. Germline values: CDR1 WSHSY, CDR2 SAAADI. Trimming cost V 2 bases and J 2 bases, with 16 bases left between them. The CDR3 loop reads CASSENGIASAYEQYF. The CDR3, as DNA: TGCGCCAGCAGTGAGAATGGAATAGCTAGTGCCTACGAGCAGTACTTC.

There are a few counts of this clonotype. This rearrangement joins TRBV6-6 to TRBJ1-3, with D unresolved. Deletions cut 9 bases from V and 4 bases from J, with 10 bases between. The germline V gene encodes CDR1 MNHNY and CDR2 SVGAGI (reference sequence). The CDR3 length is 12 residues. CDR3 sequence reads: CASTKPGNTIYF. The CDR3 DNA is TGTGCCAGTACTAAACCCGGAAACACCATATATTTT.

This chain joins TRBV12-3 or TRBV12-4 and TRBJ1-2, with 9 bases matching TRBD1. The CDR3 contains 18 residues. With 3 bases clipped from V and 0 bases from J, the junction kept 11 bases outside the gene matches. The CDR3, as DNA: TGTGCCAGCAGTTTGGGGGTCGGGACAGGGACCTCTAACTATGGCTACACCTTC. The encoded protein is CASSLGVGTGTSNYGYTF.

The chain combines TRBV30 with TRBJ1-2; a possible D gene is TRBD1 (5 bases). Trimming took 5 bases from V and 5 from J, leaving 15 bases between them. The CDR3 consists of 13 residues. Germline CDR1 and CDR2: GTSNPN and SVGIG (reference sequence). CDR3 DNA sequence: TGTGCCTGGGGTTGGGGAGACAGTTATGGCTACACCTTC. This encodes CAWGWGDSYGYTF.

This sequence joins TRBV6-2 or TRBV6-3 and TRBJ2-6; D is unresolved. Trimming took off 5 bases at V and 2 bases at J, with 13 bases between the two ends. Germline V lookup: CDR1 MNHEY, CDR2 SVGEGT. The CDR3 runs to 16 residues. The CDR3 is CASSPTRMAGANVLTF. CDR3 DNA: TGTGCCAGCAGTCCTACAAGGATGGCTGGGGCCAACGTCCTGACTTTC.

This clonotype was counted a few times. The rearrangement links TRBV29-1 to TRBJ2-7; 9 bases are a match to TRBD2. Germline loops: CDR1 SQVTM, CDR2 ANQGSEA. The CDR3 totals 15 residues. V shed 1 base and J 0 bases; nucleotides not matched to a gene: 4. The chain's CDR3 is CSVEVASGTSYEQYF. The CDR3, as DNA: TGCAGCGTTGAAGTTGCTAGCGGGACCTCCTACGAGCAGTACTTC.

In its sample, this clonotype was seen a few times. This sequence joins TRBV12-3 or TRBV12-4 and TRBJ2-2, with 12 bases lining up with TRBD2. V was pared by 5 bases and J by 7 bases, with 5 bases of the junction left unmatched. The CDR3 is 15 residues long. The CDR3 protein is CASSPRLAGDGELFF. CDR3 DNA sequence: TGTGCCAGCAGTCCGCGACTAGCGGGGGACGGGGAGCTGTTTTTT.

This clonotype was observed a few times. V is TRBV20-1 and J is TRBJ2-1; 9 bases agree with TRBD2. The CDR3 loop spans 14 amino acids. Germline V lookup: CDR1 DFQATT, CDR2 SNEGSKA (reference sequence). J was trimmed by 8 bases and V by 5 bases; bases with no gene match: 10. The CDR3 sequence is CSAPRGTSPHEQFF. The CDR3, as DNA: TGCAGTGCTCCCCGCGGGACTAGCCCCCATGAGCAGTTCTTC.

The chain joins TRBV11-1 to TRBJ2-7, with TRBD2 matching over 9 bases. CDR1 and CDR2 (germline): SGHAT, FQDESV (reference sequence). The junction had 2 bases not matched to a gene; V was cut back by 2 bases and J by 3 bases. The CDR3 has 14 residues. The CDR3, as DNA: TGTGCCAGCAGCTTAACTAGCGGGCTCTACGAGCAGTACTTC. Its protein is CASSLTSGLYEQYF.

At least ten counts were recorded for this clonotype. The CDR3 DNA reads as TGTGCCAGCAGCTTATCGGGGGGCACCGGGGAGCTGTTTTTT. Encoded protein: CASSLSGGTGELFF. The chain carries TRBV7-9 and TRBJ2-2; 7 bases line up with TRBD2. CDR3 size: 14 residues. From germline, CDR1 is SEHNR and CDR2 FQNEAQ (reference sequence). The ends lost 2 bases at V and 4 bases at J; junction bases unmatched: 1.

This chain's CDR3 is CASSLGPQADTQYF. DNA of the CDR3: TGTGCCAGCAGCTTGGGTCCCCAGGCAGATACGCAGTATTTT. This chain links TRBV7-7 with TRBJ2-3; D remains ambiguous. This CDR3 comprises 14 residues. V lost 3 bases and J 4 bases, leaving 11 bases between the germline ends. Per the germline V gene, CDR1 is SSHAT and CDR2 is FNYEAQ (reference sequence). Full variable domain (outside the CDR3, taken from reference TRBV7-7 and TRBJ2-3): GAGVSQSPRYKVTKRGQDVTLRCDPISSHATLYWYQQALGQGPEFLTYFNYEAQPDKSGLPSDRFSAERPEGSISTLTIQRTEQRDSAMYRCASSLGPQADTQYFGPGTRLTVL.

The chain joins TRBV7-9 to TRBJ2-5; D ambiguous. Trimming cost V 3 bases and J 4 bases, with 15 bases left between them. Germline CDR1 reads SEHNR; CDR2 reads FQNEAQ (reference sequence). This CDR3 spans 15 amino acids. In DNA, the CDR3 is TGTGCCAGCAGCTTGAAGGAGAGCTGGATAGAGACCCAGTACTTC. Its translation: CASSLKESWIETQYF.

The table lists this clonotype with a few counts. V and J are TRBV3-1 and TRBJ1-2; D remains unclear. Germline V gives CDR1 LGHDT, CDR2 YNNKEL (reference sequence). Trimming cost V 3 bases and J 2 bases, with 4 bases left between them. This CDR3 contains 12 residues. CDR3 residues: CASSQVNYGYTF. DNA of the CDR3: TGTGCCAGCAGCCAGGTGAACTATGGCTACACCTTC.

The gene calls are TRBV29-1 and TRBJ1-1; 8 bases agree with TRBD1. The CDR3 runs to 17 residues. The germline CDR1 and CDR2 sequences are SQVTM and ANQGSEA. The junction had 9 bases not matched to a gene; V was cut back by 0 bases and J by 0 bases. Here the CDR3 DNA reads TGCAGCGTTGAAGATGGTAGCCAGGGGGCGCTGAACACTGAAGCTTTCTTT. Translation: CSVEDGSQGALNTEAFF.

This clonotype was seen at least ten times. The chain is built from TRBV24-1 and TRBJ2-2; 9 bases fit TRBD1. This CDR3 spans 16 amino acids. Germline CDR1 is KGHDR and CDR2 is SFDVKD. The junction had 7 bases not matched to a gene; V was cut back by 5 bases and J by 4 bases. For the CDR3, the DNA is TGTGCCACCAGTGCGACCGGGACAGGGCGCACCGGGGAGCTGTTTTTT. Translated, it gives CATSATGTGRTGELFF.

This clonotype was recorded only once. The chain has TRBV11-2 and TRBJ2-2; TRBD2 agrees at 10 bases. The J segment lost 4 bases and the V segment lost 0 bases, leaving 8 bases of the junction unmatched. The CDR3 contains 18 residues. In germline, CDR1 is SGHAT, CDR2 FQNNGV. In DNA, the CDR3 is TGTGCCAGCAGCTTAGACCCCCCCACTAGCGGGATCACCGGGGAGCTGTTTTTT. Translating it yields CASSLDPPTSGITGELFF.